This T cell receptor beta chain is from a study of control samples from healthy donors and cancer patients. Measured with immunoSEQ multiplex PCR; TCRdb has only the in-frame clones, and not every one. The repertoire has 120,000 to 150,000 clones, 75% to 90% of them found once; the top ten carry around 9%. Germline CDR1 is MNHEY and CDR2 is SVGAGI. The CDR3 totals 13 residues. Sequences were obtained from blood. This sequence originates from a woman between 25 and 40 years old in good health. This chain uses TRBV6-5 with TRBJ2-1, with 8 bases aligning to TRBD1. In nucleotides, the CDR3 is TGTCTGGGCGGGACAGGACTCTACAATGAGCAGTTCTTC. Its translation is CLGGTGLYNEQFF.